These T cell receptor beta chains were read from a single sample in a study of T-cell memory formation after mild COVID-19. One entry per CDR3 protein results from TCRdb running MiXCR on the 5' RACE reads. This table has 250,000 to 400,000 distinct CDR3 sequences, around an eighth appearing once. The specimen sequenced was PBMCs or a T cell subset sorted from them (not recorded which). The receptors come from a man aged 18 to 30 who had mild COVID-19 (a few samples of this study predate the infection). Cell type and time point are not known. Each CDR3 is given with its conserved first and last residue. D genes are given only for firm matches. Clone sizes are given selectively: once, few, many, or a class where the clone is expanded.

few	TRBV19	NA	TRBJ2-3	TGTGCCAGTAAGCTTTGGGAAAACACAGATACGCAGTATTTT	CASKLWENTDTQYF
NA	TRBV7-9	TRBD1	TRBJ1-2	TGTGCCAGCAGCCTGGGACAGGGGGTAATAAATGGCTACACCTTC	CASSLGQGVINGYTF
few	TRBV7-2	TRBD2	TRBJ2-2	TGTGCCAGCAGCTTAAGAAGCGGGGGGAACACCGGGGAGCTGTTTTTT	CASSLRSGGNTGELFF
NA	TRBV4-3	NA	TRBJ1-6	TGCGCCAGCAGCCAAGATTTTGCAGGGTATAATTCACCCCTCCACTTT	CASSQDFAGYNSPLHF
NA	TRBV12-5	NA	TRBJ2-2	TGTGCTAGTGCCAAAACCGGGGAGCTGTTTTTT	CASAKTGELFF
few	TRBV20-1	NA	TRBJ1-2	TGCAGTGCAACAGCAACCGACCGCTATGGCTACACCTTC	CSATATDRYGYTF
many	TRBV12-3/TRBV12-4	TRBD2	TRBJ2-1	TGTGCCAGCAGTTTGCGGCGGGGGGGCCTAGGTGAGCAGTTCTTC	CASSLRRGGLGEQFF
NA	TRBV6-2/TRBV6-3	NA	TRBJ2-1	TGTGCCAGCAGTTACTCCGGCAGGGACAATGAGCAGTTCTTC	CASSYSGRDNEQFF
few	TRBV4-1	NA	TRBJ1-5	TGCGCCAGCAGCCAACCGGACCTGGTGGGCAATCAGCCCCAGCATTTT	CASSQPDLVGNQPQHF
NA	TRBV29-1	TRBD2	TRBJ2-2	TGCAGCGTTGAAGCGGGGGGGCGAATGGAGCTGTTTTTT	CSVEAGGRMELFF
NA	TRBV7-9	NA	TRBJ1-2	TGTGCCAGCAGCTTAATCGTTGTGGGAGATGGCTACACCTTC	CASSLIVVGDGYTF
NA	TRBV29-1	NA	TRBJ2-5	TGCAGCGTTGAAGAGGTCCCAGCGGAGACCCAGTACTTC	CSVEEVPAETQYF
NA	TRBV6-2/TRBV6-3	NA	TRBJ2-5	TGTGCCAGCAGTTACCCTTTAACGGGTCCCCAGTACTTC	CASSYPLTGPQYF
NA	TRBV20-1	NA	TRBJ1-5	TGCAGTGCCCTAGTCCCCAATCAGCCCCAGCATTTT	CSALVPNQPQHF
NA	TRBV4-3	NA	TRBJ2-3	TGCGCCAGCAGCCAAACAGCCCGCGGTGCAGATACGCAGTATTTT	CASSQTARGADTQYF
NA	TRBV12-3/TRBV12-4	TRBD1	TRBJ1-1	TGTGCCAGCAGATACCGACCGGGACAGGGTAAAGCTTTCTTT	CASRYRPGQGKAFF
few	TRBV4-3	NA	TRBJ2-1	TGCGCCAGCAGCCAAGGCCTGGGAAGGAGGAAGGATGAGCAGTTCTTC	CASSQGLGRRKDEQFF
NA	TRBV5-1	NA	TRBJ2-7	TGCGCCAGCAGCTGGGGCCAAACAGGGAACGAGCAGTACTTC	CASSWGQTGNEQYF
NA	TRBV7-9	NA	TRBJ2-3	TGTGCCAGCAGCCAGGTCTCTAGCACAGATACGCAGTATTTT	CASSQVSSTDTQYF
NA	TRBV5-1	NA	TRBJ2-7	TGCGCCAGCAGCCCAGGGTGGAGTAATTTCTACGAGCAGTACTTC	CASSPGWSNFYEQYF
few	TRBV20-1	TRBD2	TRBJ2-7	TGCAGTGCCGTCAGCGGGACTAGCTACGAGCAGTACTTC	CSAVSGTSYEQYF
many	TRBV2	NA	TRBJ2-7	TGTGCCAGCACCTCATTGGACAGTCTCCCCTACGAGCAGTACTTC	CASTSLDSLPYEQYF
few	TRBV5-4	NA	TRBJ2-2	TGTGCCAGCAGCTTGGGCGGGACTACCGGGGAGCTGTTTTTT	CASSLGGTTGELFF
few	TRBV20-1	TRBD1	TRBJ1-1	TGCAGTGCCAACAGGGGGCGTAATCCTGAAGCTTTCTTT	CSANRGRNPEAFF
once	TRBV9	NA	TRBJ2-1	TGTGCCAGCAGCGTAGACCACTATATTCAGGGAGAAGTCTACAATGAGCAGTTCTTC	CASSVDHYIQGEVYNEQFF
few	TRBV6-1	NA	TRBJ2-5	TGTGCCAGCAGTGAAGACAGCCTCATCCAAGAGACCCAGTACTTC	CASSEDSLIQETQYF
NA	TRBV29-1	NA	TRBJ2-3	TGCAGCGTTGGCGGAGGACCAGATACGCAGTATTTT	CSVGGGPDTQYF
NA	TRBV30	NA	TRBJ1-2	TGTGCCTGGAGTGACCCTCGGGCCTCGGACGGGATTTACTATGGCTACACCTTC	CAWSDPRASDGIYYGYTF
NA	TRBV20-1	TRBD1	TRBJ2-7	TGCAGTGCTTCGGACAGGACCACCTACGAGCAGTACTTC	CSASDRTTYEQYF
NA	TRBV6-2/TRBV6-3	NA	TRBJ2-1	TGTGCCAGCAGTTCTGGAGGGGGCCAGCAGTTCTTC	CASSSGGGQQFF
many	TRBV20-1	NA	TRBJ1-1	TGCAGTGCTAGACCAGGCCTGGGACTGAACACTGAAGCTTTCTTT	CSARPGLGLNTEAFF
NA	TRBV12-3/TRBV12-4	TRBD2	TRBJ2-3	TGTGCCAGCAGGGGTAGCGGGGGAACTCAAGATACGCAGTATTTT	CASRGSGGTQDTQYF
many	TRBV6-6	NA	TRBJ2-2	TGTGCCAGCAGTTACCTGGGCCAAGTCTTGACCGGGGAGCTGTTTTTT	CASSYLGQVLTGELFF
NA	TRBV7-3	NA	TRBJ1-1	TGTGCCAGCAGCTTAACGTTCGACACTGAAGCTTTCTTT	CASSLTFDTEAFF
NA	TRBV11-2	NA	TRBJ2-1	TGTGCCAGCAGCGCCTCCCTCACAAGTAGGGATGAGCAGTTCTTC	CASSASLTSRDEQFF
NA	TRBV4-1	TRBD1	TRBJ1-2	TGCGCCAGCAGCCACCCTCCTGGACAGGGACCTTACTATGGCTACACCTTC	CASSHPPGQGPYYGYTF
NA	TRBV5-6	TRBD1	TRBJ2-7	TGTGCCAGCAGCCGGGGCGGGACAGGGCCCTACGAGCAGTACTTC	CASSRGGTGPYEQYF
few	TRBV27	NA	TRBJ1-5	TGTGCCAGCAGTTCGGTAGGGTATAGCAATCAGCCCCAGCATTTT	CASSSVGYSNQPQHF
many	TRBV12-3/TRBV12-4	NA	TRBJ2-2	TGTGCCAGCAGTTTCCGGGTTCCGGGCACCGGGGAGCTGTTTTTT	CASSFRVPGTGELFF
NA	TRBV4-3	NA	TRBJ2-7	TGCGCCAGCAGCCAAGCGGCAGGGGCATGGAACGAGCAGTACTTC	CASSQAAGAWNEQYF
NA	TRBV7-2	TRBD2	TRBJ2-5	TGTGCCAGCAGCCGACTAGCGAACCAAGAGACCCAGTACTTC	CASSRLANQETQYF
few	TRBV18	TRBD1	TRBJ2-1	TGTGCCAGCTCACCATGGGACAGCGACTACAATGAGCAGTTCTTC	CASSPWDSDYNEQFF
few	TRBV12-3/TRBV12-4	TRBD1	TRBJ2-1	TGTGCCAGCAGCTCCCATTTAAGGACAGGTCGATACAATGAGCAGTTCTTC	CASSSHLRTGRYNEQFF
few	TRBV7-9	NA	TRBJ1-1	TGTGCCAGCACACGGGTGGGGGGCTTGAGCACTGAAGCTTTCTTT	CASTRVGGLSTEAFF
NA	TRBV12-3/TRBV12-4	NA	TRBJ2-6	TGTGCCAGCAGCAAGACCAACTCCGGGGCCAACGTCCTGACTTTC	CASSKTNSGANVLTF
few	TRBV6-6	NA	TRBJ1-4	TGTGCCAGCAGTTTGTGGCGGAAAGGGGAAAAACTGTTTTTT	CASSLWRKGEKLFF
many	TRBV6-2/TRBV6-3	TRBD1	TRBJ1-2	TGTGCCAGCAGTCGAGGGACAGGGACCTATGGCTACACCTTC	CASSRGTGTYGYTF
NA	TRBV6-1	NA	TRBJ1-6	TGTGCCAGTGGCAAGGGCTTCCAAAATTCACCCCTCCACTTT	CASGKGFQNSPLHF
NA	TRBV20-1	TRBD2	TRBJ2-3	TGCAGTGCTCGACCGGGACTAGCGGGGGGGACAGATACGCAGTATTTT	CSARPGLAGGTDTQYF
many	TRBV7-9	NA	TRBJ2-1	TGTGCCAGCAGGGCGGTTGAAGGCATCATCAATGAGCAGTTCTTC	CASRAVEGIINEQFF
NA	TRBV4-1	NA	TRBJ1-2	TGCGCCAGCAGCCACCCCGACAGCCCGTTTTATGGCTACACCTTC	CASSHPDSPFYGYTF
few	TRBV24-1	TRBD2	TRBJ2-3	TGTGCCACCAGTGATCGCCGGGGGGGCACAGATACGCAGTATTTT	CATSDRRGGTDTQYF
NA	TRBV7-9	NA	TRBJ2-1	TGTGCCAGCAGCTCGGGGGTTGGGGAGCAGTTCTTC	CASSSGVGEQFF